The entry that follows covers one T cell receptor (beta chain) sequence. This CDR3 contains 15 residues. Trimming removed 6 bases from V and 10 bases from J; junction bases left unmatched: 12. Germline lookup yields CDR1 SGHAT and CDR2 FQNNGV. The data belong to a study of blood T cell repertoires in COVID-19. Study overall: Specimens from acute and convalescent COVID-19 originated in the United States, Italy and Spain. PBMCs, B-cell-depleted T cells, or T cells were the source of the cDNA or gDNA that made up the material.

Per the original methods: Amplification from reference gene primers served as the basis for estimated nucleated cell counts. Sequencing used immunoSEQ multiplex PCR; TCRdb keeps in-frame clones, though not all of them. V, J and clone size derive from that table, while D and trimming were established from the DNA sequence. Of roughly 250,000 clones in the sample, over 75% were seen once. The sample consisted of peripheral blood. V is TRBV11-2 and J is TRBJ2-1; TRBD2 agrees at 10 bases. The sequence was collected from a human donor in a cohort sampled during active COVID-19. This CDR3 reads CASRSSGGTHREQFF. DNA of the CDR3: TGTGCCAGCAGGTCTAGCGGGGGAACCCACCGGGAGCAGTTCTTC.